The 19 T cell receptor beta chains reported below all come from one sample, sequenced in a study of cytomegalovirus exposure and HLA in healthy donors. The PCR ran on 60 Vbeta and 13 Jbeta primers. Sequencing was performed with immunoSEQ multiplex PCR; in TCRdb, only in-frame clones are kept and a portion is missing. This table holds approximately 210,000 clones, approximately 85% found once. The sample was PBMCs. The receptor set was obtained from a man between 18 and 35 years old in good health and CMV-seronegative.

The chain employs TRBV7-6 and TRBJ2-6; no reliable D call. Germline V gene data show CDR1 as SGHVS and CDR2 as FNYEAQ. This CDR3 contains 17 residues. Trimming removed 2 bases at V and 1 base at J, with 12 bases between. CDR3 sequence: CASSLRPRSSGANVLTF. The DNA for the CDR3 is TGTGCCAGCAGCTTACGACCCAGGTCATCTGGGGCCAACGTCCTGACTTTC.

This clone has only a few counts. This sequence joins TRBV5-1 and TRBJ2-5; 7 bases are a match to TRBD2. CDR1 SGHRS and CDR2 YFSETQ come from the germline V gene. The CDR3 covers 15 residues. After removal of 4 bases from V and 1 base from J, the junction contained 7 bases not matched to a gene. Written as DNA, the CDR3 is TGCGCCAGCAGCGCCGGGACTACCCCCCAAGAGACCCAGTACTTC. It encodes CASSAGTTPQETQYF.

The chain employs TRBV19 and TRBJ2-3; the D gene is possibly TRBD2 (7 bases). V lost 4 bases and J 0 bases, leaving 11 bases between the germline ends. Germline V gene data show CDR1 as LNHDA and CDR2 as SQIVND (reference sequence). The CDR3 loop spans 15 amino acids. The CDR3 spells CASSRGGISTDTQYF. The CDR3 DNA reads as TGTGCCAGTAGTAGGGGGGGCATAAGCACAGATACGCAGTATTTT.

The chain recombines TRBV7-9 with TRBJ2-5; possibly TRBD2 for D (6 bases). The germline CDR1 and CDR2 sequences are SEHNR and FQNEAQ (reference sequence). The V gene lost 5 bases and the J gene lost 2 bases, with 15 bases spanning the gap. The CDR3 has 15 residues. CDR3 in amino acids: CASSPRRAGQETQYF. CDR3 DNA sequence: TGTGCCAGCAGCCCGAGGAGGGCGGGGCAAGAGACCCAGTACTTC.

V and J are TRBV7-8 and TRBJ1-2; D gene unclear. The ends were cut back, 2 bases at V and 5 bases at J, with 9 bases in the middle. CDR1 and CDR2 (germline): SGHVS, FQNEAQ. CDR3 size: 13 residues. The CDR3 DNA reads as TGTGCCAGCAGCTTAAACAGCAAATATGGCTACACCTTC. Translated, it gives CASSLNSKYGYTF.

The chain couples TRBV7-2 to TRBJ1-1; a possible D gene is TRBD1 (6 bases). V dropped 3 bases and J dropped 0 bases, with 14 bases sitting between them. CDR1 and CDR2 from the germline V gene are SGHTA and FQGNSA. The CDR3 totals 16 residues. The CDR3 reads CASSFWTEIMNTEAFF. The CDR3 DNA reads TGTGCCAGCAGCTTTTGGACAGAAATTATGAACACTGAAGCTTTCTTT.

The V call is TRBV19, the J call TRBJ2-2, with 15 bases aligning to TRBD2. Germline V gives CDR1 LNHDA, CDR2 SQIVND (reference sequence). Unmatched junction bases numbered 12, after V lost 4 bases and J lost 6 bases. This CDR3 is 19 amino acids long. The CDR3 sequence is CASSTSPRTSGGAAGELFF. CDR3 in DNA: TGTGCCAGTAGTACTTCACCCCGGACTAGCGGGGGGGCTGCCGGGGAGCTGTTTTTT.

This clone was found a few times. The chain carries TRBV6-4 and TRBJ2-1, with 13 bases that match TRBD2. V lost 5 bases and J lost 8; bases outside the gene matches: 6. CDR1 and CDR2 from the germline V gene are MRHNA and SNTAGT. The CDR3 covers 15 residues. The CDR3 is CASSITSGGADEQFF. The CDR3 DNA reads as TGTGCCAGCAGTATCACTAGCGGGGGGGCCGATGAGCAGTTCTTC.

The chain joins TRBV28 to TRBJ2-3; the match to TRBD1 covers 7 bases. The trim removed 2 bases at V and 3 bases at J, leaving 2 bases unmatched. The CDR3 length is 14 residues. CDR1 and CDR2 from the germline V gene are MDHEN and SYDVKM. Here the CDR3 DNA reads TGTGCCAGCAGTTTAGGGGGACAGACAGATACGCAGTATTTT. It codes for CASSLGGQTDTQYF.

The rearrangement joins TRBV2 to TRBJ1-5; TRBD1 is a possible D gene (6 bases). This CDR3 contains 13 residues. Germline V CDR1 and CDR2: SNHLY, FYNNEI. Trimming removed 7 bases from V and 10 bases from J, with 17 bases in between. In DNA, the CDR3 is TGTGCCAGCACCGAGGGGGGGTTCTTTCCCCAGCATTTT. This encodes CASTEGGFFPQHF.

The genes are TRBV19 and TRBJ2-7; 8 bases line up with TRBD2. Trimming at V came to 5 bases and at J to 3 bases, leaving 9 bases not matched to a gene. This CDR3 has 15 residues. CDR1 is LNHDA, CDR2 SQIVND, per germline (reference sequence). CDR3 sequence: CASSSASGGDYEQYF. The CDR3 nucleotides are TGTGCCAGTAGTTCTGCCTCCGGGGGGGACTACGAGCAGTACTTC.

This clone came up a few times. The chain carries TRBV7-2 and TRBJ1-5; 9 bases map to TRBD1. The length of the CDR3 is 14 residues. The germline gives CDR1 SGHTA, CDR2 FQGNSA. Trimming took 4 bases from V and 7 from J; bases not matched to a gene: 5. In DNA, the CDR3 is TGTGCCAGCAGCTCCACAGGGGGCTGGCAGCCCCAGCATTTT. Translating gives CASSSTGGWQPQHF.

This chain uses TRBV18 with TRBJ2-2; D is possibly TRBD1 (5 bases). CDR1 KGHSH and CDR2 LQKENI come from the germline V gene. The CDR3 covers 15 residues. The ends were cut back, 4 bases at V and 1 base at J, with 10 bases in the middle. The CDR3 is CASSQGAKNTGELFF. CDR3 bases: TGTGCCAGCTCACAAGGGGCCAAGAACACCGGGGAGCTGTTTTTT. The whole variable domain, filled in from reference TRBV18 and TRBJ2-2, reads NAGVMQNPRHLVRRRGQEARLRCSPMKGHSHVYWYRQLPEEGLKFMVYLQKENIIDESGMPKERFSAEFPKEGPSILRIQQVVRGDSAAYFCASSQGAKNTGELFFGEGSRLTVL.

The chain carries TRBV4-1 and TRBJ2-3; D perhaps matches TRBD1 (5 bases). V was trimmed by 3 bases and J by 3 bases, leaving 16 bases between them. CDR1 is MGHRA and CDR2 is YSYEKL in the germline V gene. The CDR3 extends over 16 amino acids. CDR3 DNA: TGCGCCAGCAGCCAGGCTAGGGGTGTAGCAACAGATACGCAGTATTTT. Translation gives CASSQARGVATDTQYF.

This CDR3 reads CASSERFGPLEPGELFF. As DNA, the CDR3 is TGTGCCAGCAGTGAGAGGTTCGGTCCCCTTGAACCCGGGGAGCTGTTTTTT. The chain uses TRBV6-1 and TRBJ2-2; D is undetermined. Trimming removed 3 bases at V and 6 bases at J, with 20 bases between. Germline CDR1 is MNHNS and CDR2 is SASEGT. CDR3 length equals 17 residues.

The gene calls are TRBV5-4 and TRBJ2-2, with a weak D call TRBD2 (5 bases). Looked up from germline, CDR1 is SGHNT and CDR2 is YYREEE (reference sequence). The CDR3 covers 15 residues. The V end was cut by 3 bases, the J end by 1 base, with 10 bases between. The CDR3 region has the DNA TGTGCCAGCAGCTCCGGGCGGGTGAACACCGGGGAGCTGTTTTTT. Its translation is CASSSGRVNTGELFF.

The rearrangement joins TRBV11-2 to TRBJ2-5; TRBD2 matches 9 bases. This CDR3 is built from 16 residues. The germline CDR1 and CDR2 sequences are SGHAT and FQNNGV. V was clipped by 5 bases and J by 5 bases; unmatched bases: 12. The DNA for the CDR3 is TGTGCCAGCAGCGGAGGGGCGGGAGGGCCCTTTGAGACCCAGTACTTC. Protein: CASSGGAGGPFETQYF.

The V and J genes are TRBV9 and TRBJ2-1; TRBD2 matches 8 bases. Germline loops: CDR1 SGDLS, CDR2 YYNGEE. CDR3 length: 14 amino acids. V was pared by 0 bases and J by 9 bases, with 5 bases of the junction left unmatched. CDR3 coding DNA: TGTGCCAGCAGCGTAGACGGGGGGGCAAGTGAGCAGTTCTTC. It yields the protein CASSVDGGASEQFF.

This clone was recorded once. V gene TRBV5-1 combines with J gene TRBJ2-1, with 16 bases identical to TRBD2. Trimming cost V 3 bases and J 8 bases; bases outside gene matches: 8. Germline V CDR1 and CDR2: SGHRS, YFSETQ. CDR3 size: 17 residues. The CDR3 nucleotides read TGCGCCAGCAGCTCCATCACCGGGACTAGCGGGAGGGATGAGCAGTTCTTC. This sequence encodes CASSSITGTSGRDEQFF.